Below are 12 T cell receptor beta chains sequenced from a single sample in a study of blood T cell repertoires in COVID-19. The repertoire was sequenced with immunoSEQ multiplex PCR; TCRdb's copy has only in-frame clones and lacks some. This sample has about 120,000 clones, with about nine tenths found just once. Sequencing used peripheral blood. Receptor source: a human donor in a cohort sampled during active COVID-19.

Comments on this clone: The same CDR3 is also encoded by other DNA sequences in this sample. The chain carries TRBV18 and TRBJ1-1, with 11 bases lining up with TRBD1. The CDR3 sequence is 14 residues long. V lost 3 bases and J lost 4; bases outside the gene matches: 1. CDR1 and CDR2 from the germline V gene are KGHSH and LQKENI. The CDR3 spells CASSPGTGGTEAFF. The CDR3 DNA reads TGTGCCAGCTCACCGGGGACAGGGGGCACTGAAGCTTTCTTT.

This clone has ten or more counts. The DNA of the CDR3 is TGTGCCACCGCAGGGGGCTTCACAGATACGCAGTATTTT. Translation: CATAGGFTDTQYF. The rearrangement joins TRBV24-1 to TRBJ2-3; TRBD1 aligns across 8 bases. Germline V gene sequence: CDR1 KGHDR, CDR2 SFDVKD. The CDR3 consists of 13 residues. J lost 2 bases, V lost 9 bases, and 3 bases had no gene match.

The gene calls are TRBV11-3 and TRBJ2-7, with TRBD2 identical over 7 bases. The germline CDR1 and CDR2 sequences are SGHNT and YENEEA. V lost 1 base, J lost 1 base, and 4 bases stayed unmatched. The CDR3 loop spans 15 amino acids. The CDR3 coding sequence is TGTGCCAGCAGCTTAGGACTAGCACCTTCCTACGAGCAGTACTTC. Translating gives CASSLGLAPSYEQYF.

The genes are TRBV13 and TRBJ2-1, with D possibly matching TRBD2 (6 bases). Germline loops: CDR1 PRHDT, CDR2 FYEKMQ (reference sequence). There are 15 residues in the CDR3. The germline V and J ends were trimmed by 1 base and 4 bases, with 11 bases remaining between them. The CDR3 DNA sequence: TGTGCCAGCAGCTTAGCGGGAGAGCAATACAATGAGCAGTTCTTC. Translated, it gives CASSLAGEQYNEQFF.

The chain joins TRBV5-5 to TRBJ2-7; D may be TRBD1 (5 bases). V was shortened by 1 base and J by 4 bases, with 12 bases between the two germline ends. Germline V CDR1 and CDR2: SGHKS, YYEKEE (reference sequence). The CDR3 totals 14 residues. CDR3 sequence (DNA): TGTGCCAGCAGCTTGCCAGGGTCAGGTTACGAGCAGTACTTC. Translated: CASSLPGSGYEQYF.

The table lists this clone with a count of one. The chain uses TRBV28 and TRBJ2-7; 7 nucleotides match TRBD1. V trimming: 6 bases; J trimming: 2 bases; junction bases outside the gene matches: 7. Germline CDR1 is MDHEN and CDR2 is SYDVKM. The CDR3 contains 14 residues. The CDR3 is CASSLTGPTYEQYF. CDR3 nucleotides: TGTGCCAGCAGCCTGACAGGGCCTACCTACGAGCAGTACTTC.

This chain links TRBV6-5 with TRBJ2-5; 7 nucleotides agree with TRBD1. CDR3 length equals 15 residues. Germline assignment: CDR1 MNHEY and CDR2 SVGAGI. V trimming: 4 bases; J trimming: 5 bases; junction bases outside the gene matches: 10. The CDR3 sequence is CASSFRQGWKETQYF. CDR3 nucleotide sequence: TGTGCCAGCAGTTTTCGACAGGGTTGGAAGGAGACCCAGTACTTC.

The J gene is TRBJ2-4, the V gene TRBV6-5; TRBD1 is a possible D gene (6 bases). Germline V lookup: CDR1 MNHEY, CDR2 SVGAGI. Trimming shortened V by 6 bases and J by 0 bases, and 12 bases separated the two germline ends. The CDR3 extends over 15 amino acids. The CDR3 sequence: CASSRGQKAKNIQYF. CDR3 nucleotides: TGTGCCAGCAGCCGCGGACAGAAAGCCAAAAACATTCAGTACTTC.

The V and J genes are TRBV5-1 and TRBJ2-2; D remains unclear. V gave up 5 bases and J gave up 0 bases, with 8 bases separating them. Germline V lookup: CDR1 SGHRS, CDR2 YFSETQ. The CDR3 is made up of 14 amino acids. CDR3 protein: CASSIHTNTGELFF. In DNA, the CDR3 is TGCGCCAGCAGTATACACACGAACACCGGGGAGCTGTTTTTT.

This chain links TRBV7-9 with TRBJ2-7; TRBD1 might be the D (5 bases). Germline values: CDR1 SEHNR, CDR2 FQNEAQ (reference sequence). V was pared by 2 bases and J by 0 bases, with 14 bases between. The CDR3 totals 16 residues. CDR3 coding DNA: TGTGCCAGCAGCTTATTGGTTAGAAGGGGCTCCTACGAGCAGTACTTC. Its translation is CASSLLVRRGSYEQYF.

The chain is built from TRBV28 and TRBJ2-7; 7 nucleotides align to TRBD1. The ends lost 8 bases at V and 6 bases at J; junction bases unmatched: 16. The germline gives CDR1 MDHEN, CDR2 SYDVKM. The CDR3 spans 15 residues. The CDR3 sequence is CASLKTSRDRSEQYF. The CDR3 DNA follows: TGTGCCAGCCTTAAAACCTCCAGGGACAGAAGCGAGCAGTACTTC. The full variable domain, rest sourced from reference TRBV28 and TRBJ2-7, is DVKVTQSSRYLVKRTGEKVFLECVQDMDHENMFWYRQDPGLGLRLIYFSYDVKMKEKGDIPEGYSVSREKKERFSLILESASTNQTSMYLCASLKTSRDRSEQYFGPGTRLTVT.

The rearrangement uses TRBV19 and TRBJ2-2; TRBD1 aligns across 8 bases. This CDR3 comprises 14 residues. J was trimmed by 7 bases and V by 8 bases; bases with no gene match: 9. Per germline, CDR1 LNHDA and CDR2 SQIVND (reference sequence). In DNA, the CDR3 is TGTGCCAGTCTGGCAGGGGGCGGTTTCGGGGAGCTGTTTTTT. Residues: CASLAGGGFGELFF.